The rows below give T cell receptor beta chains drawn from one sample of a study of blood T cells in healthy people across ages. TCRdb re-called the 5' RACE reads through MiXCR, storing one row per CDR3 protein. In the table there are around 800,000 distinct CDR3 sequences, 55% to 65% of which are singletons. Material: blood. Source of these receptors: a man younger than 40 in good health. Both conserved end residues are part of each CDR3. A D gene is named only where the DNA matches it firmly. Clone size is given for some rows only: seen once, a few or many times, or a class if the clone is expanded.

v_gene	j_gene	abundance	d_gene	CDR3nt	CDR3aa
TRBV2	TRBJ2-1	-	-	TGTGCCAGCAGTGAGGCGACCACGGGCTCCTACAATGAGCAGTTCTTC	CASSEATTGSYNEQFF
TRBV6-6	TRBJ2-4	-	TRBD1	TGTGCCAGCAGCCCCAGGACAGGTCCGTTAGAGCAGTACTTC	CASSPRTGPLEQYF
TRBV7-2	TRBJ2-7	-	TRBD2	TGTGCCAGCAGTCTAGCGGGGGGGCCGTTGTCCCACGAGCAGTACTTC	CASSLAGGPLSHEQYF
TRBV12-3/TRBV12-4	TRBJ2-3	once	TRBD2	TGTGCCAGCAGTTTAGCCAATGCGGGGGTCGCCAGGACGCAGTATTTT	CASSLANAGVARTQYF
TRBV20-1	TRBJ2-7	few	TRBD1	TGCAGTGCACCGGACAGGGGCTACGAGCAGTACTTC	CSAPDRGYEQYF
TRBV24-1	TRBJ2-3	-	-	TGTGCCTCCGACAGGGGAGGGGATACGCAGTATTTT	CASDRGGDTQYF
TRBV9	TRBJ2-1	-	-	TGTGCCAGCAGTGTCGGGGGTGGCGATGAGCAGTTCTTC	CASSVGGGDEQFF
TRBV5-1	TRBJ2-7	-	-	TGCGCCAGCAGCCTCAGGTGTGGGTTATACGAGCAGTACTTC	CASSLRCGLYEQYF
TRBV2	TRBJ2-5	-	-	TGTGCCTCCCAAGCCAGCCAGGAGACCCAGTACTTC	CASQASQETQYF
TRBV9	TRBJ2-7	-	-	TGTGCCAGCAGCGACACTTTCGAGCAGTACTTC	CASSDTFEQYF
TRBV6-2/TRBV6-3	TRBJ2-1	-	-	TGTGCCAGCAATGGACAGAACTCCTACGAGCAGTTCTTC	CASNGQNSYEQFF
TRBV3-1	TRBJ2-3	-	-	TGTGTCAGCAGCCAAGATCGGTCAGGGGAGACAGATACGCAGTATTTT	CVSSQDRSGETDTQYF
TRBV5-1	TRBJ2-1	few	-	TGTGCCAGCAGCTTAGAACCACTATACAATGAGCAGTTCTTC	CASSLEPLYNEQFF